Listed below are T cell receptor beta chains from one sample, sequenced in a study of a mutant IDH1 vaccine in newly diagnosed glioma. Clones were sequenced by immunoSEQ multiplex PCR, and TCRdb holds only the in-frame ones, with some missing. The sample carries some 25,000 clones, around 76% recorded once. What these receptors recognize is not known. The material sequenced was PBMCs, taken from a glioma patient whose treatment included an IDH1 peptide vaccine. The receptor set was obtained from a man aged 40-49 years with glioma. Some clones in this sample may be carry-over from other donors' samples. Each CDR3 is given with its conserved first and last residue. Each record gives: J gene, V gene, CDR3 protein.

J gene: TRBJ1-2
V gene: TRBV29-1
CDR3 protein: CSGVIDANYGYTF

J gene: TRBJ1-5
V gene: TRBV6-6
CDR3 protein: CASSSTGYQPQHF

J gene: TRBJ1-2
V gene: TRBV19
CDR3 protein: CASSGQGFGYTF

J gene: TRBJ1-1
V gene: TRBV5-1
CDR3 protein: CASSWSTNTEAFF

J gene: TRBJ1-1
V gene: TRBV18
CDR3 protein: CASSFFPGMSTEAFF

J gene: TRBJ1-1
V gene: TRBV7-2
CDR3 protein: CASSLVIRVGDTEAFF

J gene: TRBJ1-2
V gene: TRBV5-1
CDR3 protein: CASSLLGTAINYGYTF

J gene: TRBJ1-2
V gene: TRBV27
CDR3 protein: CASSLYGEAYGYTF

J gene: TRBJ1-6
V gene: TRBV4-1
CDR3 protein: CASSQTTVMNSPLHF

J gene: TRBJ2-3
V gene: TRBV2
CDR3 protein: CASSESSATQYF

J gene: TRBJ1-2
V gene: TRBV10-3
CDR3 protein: CAISAPEGDQDYGYTF

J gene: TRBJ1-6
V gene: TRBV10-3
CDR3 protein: CAIRKGENSPLHF

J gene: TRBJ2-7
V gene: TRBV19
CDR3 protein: CASSPGLFSYEQYF